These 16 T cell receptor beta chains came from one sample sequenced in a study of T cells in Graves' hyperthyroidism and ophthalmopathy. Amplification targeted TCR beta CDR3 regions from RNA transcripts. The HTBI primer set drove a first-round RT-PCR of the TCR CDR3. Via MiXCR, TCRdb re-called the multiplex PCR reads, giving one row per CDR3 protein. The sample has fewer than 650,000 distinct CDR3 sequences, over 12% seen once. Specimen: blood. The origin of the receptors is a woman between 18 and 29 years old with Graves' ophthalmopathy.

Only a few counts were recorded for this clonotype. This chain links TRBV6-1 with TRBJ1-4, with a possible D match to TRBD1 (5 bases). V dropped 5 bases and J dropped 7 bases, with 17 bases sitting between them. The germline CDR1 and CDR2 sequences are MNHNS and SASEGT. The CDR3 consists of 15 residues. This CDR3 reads CASSSRGSDREKLFF. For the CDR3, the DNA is TGTGCCAGCAGTTCAAGGGGCTCCGATCGTGAAAAACTGTTTTTT.

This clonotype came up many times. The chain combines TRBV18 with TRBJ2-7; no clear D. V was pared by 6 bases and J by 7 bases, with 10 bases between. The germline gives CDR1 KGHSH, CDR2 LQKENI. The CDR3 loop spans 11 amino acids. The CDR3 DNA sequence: TGTGCCAGCTCTCCCAGATCGGAGCAGTACTTC. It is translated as CASSPRSEQYF.

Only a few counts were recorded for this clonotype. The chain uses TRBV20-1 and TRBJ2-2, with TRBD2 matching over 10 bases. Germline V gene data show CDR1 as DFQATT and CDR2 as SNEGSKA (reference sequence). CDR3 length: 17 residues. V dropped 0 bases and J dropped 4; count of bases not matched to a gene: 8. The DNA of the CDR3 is TGCAGTGCTAGAGATCCTCCTAGCGGGAGTGGCACCGGGGAGCTGTTTTTT. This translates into CSARDPPSGSGTGELFF.

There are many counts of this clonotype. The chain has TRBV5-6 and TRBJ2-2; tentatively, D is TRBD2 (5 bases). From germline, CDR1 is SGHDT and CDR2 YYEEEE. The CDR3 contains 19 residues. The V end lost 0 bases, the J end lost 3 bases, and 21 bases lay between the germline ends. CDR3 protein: CASSLAYGLGVGHTGELFF. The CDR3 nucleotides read TGTGCCAGCAGCTTGGCATACGGACTGGGAGTAGGCCACACCGGGGAGCTGTTTTTT.

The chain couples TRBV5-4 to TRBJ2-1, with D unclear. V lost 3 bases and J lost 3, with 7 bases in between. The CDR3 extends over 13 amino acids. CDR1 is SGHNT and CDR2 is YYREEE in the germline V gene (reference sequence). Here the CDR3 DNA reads TGTGCCAGCAGCTCGTTTAACTACAATGAGCAGTTCTTC. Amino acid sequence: CASSSFNYNEQFF. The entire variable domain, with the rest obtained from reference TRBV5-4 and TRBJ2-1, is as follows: ETGVTQSPTHLIKTRGQQVTLRCSSQSGHNTVSWYQQALGQGPQFIFQYYREEENGRGNFPPRFSGLQFPNYSSELNVNALELDDSALYLCASSSFNYNEQFFGPGTRLTVL.

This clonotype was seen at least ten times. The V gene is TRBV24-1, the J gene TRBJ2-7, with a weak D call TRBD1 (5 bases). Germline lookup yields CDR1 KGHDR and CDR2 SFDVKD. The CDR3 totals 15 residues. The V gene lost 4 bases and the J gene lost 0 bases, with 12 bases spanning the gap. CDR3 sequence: CATSDAQDASYEQYF. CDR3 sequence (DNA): TGTGCCACCAGTGACGCACAGGACGCCTCCTACGAGCAGTACTTC.

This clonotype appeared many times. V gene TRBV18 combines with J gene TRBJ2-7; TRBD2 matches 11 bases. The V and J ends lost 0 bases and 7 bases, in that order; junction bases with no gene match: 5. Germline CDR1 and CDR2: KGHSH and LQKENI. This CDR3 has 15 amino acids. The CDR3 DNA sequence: TGTGCCAGCTCACCACCGGTAGCGGGAGGGTGGGAGCAGTACTTC. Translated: CASSPPVAGGWEQYF.

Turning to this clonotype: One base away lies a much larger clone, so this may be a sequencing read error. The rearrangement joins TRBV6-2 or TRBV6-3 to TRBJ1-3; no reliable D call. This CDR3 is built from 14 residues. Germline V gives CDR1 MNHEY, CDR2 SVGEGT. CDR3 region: CASSYGGNGITIYF. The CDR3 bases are TGTGCCAGCAGTTACGGTGGCAATGGAATCACCATATATTTT.

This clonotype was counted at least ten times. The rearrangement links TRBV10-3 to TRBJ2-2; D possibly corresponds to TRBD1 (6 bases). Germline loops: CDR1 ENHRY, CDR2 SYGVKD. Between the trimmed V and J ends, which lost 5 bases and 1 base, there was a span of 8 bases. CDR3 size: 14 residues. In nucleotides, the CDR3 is TGTGCCATCAGTAGGGACAAGAACACCGGGGAGCTGTTTTTT. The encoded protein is CAISRDKNTGELFF.

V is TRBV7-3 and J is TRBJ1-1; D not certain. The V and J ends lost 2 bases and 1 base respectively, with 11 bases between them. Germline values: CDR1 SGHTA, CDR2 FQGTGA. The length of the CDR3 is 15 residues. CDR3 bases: TGTGCCAGCAGCTTACTATCAGTTACGAACACTGAAGCTTTCTTT. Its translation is CASSLLSVTNTEAFF.

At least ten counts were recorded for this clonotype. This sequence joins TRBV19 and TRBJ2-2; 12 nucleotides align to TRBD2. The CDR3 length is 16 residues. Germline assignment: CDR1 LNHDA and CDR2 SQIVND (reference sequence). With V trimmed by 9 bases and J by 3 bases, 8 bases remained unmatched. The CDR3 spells CASQRTSGTHTGELFF. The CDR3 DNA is TGTGCCAGCCAACGGACTAGCGGGACGCACACCGGGGAGCTGTTTTTT.

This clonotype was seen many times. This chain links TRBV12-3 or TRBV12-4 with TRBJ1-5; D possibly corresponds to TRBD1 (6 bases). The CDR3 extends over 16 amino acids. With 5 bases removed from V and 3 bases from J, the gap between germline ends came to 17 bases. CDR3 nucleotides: TGTGCCAGCAGTCCCTCCAAACAGGGTTCCAATCAGCCCCAGCATTTT. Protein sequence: CASSPSKQGSNQPQHF.

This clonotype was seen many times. CDR3 bases: TGTGCCAGCAGCCCCTGGCCCCGGGGCAGCAATCAGCCCCAGCATTTT. This encodes CASSPWPRGSNQPQHF. The chain employs TRBV7-6 and TRBJ1-5; a weak D match, TRBD1 (5 bases). The V gene lost 5 bases and the J gene lost 1 base, with 15 bases spanning the gap. This CDR3 has 16 residues. The germline gives CDR1 SGHVS, CDR2 FNYEAQ.

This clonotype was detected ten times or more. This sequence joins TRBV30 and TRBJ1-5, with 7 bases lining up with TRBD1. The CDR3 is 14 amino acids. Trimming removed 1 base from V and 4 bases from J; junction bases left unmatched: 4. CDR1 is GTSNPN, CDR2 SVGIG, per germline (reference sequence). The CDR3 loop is CAWSEGAMNQPQHF. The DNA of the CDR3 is TGTGCCTGGAGTGAGGGGGCGATGAATCAGCCCCAGCATTTT.

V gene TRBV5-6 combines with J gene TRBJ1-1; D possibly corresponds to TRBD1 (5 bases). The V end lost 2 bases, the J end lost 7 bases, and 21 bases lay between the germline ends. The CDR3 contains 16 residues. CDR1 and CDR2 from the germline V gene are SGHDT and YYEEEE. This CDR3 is CASSFFSAGRRSEAFF. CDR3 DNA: TGTGCCAGCAGCTTCTTTTCGGCAGGGCGGAGGAGTGAAGCTTTCTTT.

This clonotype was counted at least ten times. CDR3 DNA: TGCAGCCGTGATGAAGGGCCCACAGATACGCAGTATTTT. As protein: CSRDEGPTDTQYF. The J gene is TRBJ2-3, the V gene TRBV20-1; D call uncertain. CDR3 size: 13 residues. Germline V gives CDR1 DFQATT, CDR2 SNEGSKA (reference sequence).